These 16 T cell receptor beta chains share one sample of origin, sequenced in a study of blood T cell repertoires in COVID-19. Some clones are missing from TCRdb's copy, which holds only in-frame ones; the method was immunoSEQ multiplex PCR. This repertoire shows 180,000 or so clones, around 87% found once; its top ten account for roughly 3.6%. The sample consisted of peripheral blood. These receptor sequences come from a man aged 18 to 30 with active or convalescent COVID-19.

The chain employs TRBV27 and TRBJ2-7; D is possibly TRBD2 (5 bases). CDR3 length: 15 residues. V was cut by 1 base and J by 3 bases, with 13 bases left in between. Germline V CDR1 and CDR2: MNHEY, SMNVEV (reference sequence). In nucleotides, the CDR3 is TGTGCCAGCAGTTTATTTCCTAGCACAGACTACGAGCAGTACTTC. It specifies CASSLFPSTDYEQYF.

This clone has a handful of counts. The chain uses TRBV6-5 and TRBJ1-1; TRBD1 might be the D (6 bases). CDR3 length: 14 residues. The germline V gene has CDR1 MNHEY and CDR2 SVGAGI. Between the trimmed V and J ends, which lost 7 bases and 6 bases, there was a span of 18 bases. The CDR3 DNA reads TGTGCCAGCATCTCCGGGACACTGGGGGCTGAAGCTTTCTTT. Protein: CASISGTLGAEAFF.

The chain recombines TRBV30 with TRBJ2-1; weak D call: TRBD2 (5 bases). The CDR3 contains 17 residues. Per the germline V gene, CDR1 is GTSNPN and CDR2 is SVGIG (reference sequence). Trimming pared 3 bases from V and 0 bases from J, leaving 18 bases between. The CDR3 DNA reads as TGTGCCTGGAGAGCAGCGGTTGGCACTCCCTCCTACAATGAGCAGTTCTTC. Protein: CAWRAAVGTPSYNEQFF.

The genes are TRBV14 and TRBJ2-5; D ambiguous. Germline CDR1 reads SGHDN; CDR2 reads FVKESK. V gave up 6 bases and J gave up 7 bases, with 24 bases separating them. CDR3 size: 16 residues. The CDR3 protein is CASSPRPGSYVATQYF. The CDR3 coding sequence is TGTGCCAGCAGTCCAAGACCAGGCTCGTACGTGGCGACCCAGTACTTC. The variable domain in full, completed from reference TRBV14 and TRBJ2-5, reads EAGVTQFPSHSVIEKGQTVTLRCDPISGHDNLYWYRRVMGKEIKFLLHFVKESKQDESGMPNNRFLAERTGGTYSTLKVQPAELEDSGVYFCASSPRPGSYVATQYFGPGTRLLVL.

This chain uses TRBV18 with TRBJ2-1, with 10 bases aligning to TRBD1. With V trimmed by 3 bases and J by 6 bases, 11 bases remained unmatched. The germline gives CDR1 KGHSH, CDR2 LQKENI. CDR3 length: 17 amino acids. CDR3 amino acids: CASSPLRQGASSNEQFF. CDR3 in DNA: TGTGCCAGCTCACCCCTTCGACAGGGGGCAAGTAGCAATGAGCAGTTCTTC.

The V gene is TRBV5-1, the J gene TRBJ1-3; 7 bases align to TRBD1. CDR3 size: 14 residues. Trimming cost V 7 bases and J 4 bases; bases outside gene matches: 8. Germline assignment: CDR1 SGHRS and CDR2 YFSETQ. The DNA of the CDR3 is TGCGCCAGCTCTGACTCGACAGGGGGAAACACCATATATTTT. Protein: CASSDSTGGNTIYF.

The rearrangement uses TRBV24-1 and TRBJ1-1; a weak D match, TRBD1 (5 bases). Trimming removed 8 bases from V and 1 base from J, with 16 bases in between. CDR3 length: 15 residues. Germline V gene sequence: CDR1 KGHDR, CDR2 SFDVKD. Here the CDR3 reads CATKAGWGTNTEAFF. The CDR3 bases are TGTGCCACCAAGGCGGGGTGGGGCACGAACACTGAAGCTTTCTTT.

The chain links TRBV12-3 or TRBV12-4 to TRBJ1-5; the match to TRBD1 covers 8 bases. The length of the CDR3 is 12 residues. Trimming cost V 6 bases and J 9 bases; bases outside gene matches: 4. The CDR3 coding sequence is TGTGCCAGCAGGAATGGACAGGGGCCCCAGCATTTT. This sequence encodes CASRNGQGPQHF.

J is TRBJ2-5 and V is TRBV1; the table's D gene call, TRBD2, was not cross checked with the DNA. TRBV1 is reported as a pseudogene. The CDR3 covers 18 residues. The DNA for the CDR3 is TGCACCAGCAGATTCGGACTAGCGGGGGTGTCCCCCGAAGAGACCCAGTACTTC. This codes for CTSRFGLAGVSPEETQYF.

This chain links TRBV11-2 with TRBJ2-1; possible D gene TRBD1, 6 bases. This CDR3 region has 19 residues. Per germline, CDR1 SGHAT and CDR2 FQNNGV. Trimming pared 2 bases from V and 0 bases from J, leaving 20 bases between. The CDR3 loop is CASSLTGRKILSSYNEQFF. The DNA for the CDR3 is TGTGCCAGCAGCTTAACAGGGCGCAAAATTCTTAGCTCCTACAATGAGCAGTTCTTC.

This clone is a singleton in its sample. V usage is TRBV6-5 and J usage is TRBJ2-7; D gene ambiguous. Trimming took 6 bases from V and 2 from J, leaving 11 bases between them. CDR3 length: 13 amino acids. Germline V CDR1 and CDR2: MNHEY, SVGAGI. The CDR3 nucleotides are TGTGCCAGCAGCTATGATAGAACCTACGAGCAGTACTTC. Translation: CASSYDRTYEQYF.

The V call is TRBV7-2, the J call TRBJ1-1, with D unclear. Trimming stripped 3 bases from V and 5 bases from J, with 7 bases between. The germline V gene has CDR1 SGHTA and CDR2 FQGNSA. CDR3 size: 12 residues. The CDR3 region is CASSFSATEAFF. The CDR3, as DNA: TGTGCCAGCAGCTTCAGTGCTACTGAAGCTTTCTTT. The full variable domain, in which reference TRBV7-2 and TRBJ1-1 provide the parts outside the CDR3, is GAGVSQSPSNKVTEKGKDVELRCDPISGHTALYWYRQSLGQGLEFLIYFQGNSAPDKSGLPSDRFSAERTGGSVSTLTIQRTQQEDSAVYLCASSFSATEAFFGQGTRLTVV.

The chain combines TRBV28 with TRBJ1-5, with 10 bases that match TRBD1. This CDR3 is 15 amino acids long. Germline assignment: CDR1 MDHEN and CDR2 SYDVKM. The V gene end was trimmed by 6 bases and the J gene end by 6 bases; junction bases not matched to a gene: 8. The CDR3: CASSVRDRGPQPQHF. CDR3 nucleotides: TGTGCCAGCAGCGTTCGCGACAGGGGGCCTCAGCCCCAGCATTTT.

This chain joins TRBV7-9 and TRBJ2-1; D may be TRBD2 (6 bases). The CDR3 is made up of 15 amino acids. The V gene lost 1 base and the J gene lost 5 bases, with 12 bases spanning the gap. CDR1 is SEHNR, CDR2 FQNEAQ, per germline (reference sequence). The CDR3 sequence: CASSLVAGGNNEQFF. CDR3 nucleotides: TGTGCCAGCAGCTTAGTGGCAGGAGGGAACAATGAGCAGTTCTTC. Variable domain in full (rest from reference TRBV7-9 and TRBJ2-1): DTGVSQNPRHKITKRGQNVTFRCDPISEHNRLYWYRQTLGQGPEFLTYFQNEAQLEKSRLLSDRFSAERPKGSFSTLEIQRTEQGDSAMYLCASSLVAGGNNEQFFGPGTRLTVL.

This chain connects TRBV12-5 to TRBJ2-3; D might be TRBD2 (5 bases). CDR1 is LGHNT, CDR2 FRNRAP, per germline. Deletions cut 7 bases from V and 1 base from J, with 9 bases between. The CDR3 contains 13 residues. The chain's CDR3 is CASEARGTDTQYF. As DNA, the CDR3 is TGTGCTAGTGAGGCGCGGGGCACAGATACGCAGTATTTT.

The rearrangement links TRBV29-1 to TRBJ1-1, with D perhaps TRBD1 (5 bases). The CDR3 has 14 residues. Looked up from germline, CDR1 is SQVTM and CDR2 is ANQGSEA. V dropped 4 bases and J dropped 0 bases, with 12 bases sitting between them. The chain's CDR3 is CSVVGGVLNTEAFF. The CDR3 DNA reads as TGCAGCGTTGTGGGAGGGGTCCTGAACACTGAAGCTTTCTTT.